These 6 T cell receptor beta chains originate from one sample sequenced in a study of siplizumab effects on memory and regulatory T cells. TCRdb's copy holds only in-frame clones and misses some; the assay was immunoSEQ multiplex PCR. The sample has fewer than 110,000 clones, around 90% seen once. Specimen: non-Treg CD4+ T cells sorted from blood. These receptors all come from a human donor in good health.

The gene calls are TRBV4-3 and TRBJ2-1, with D tentatively TRBD1 (6 bases). Trimming removed 4 bases from V and 0 bases from J, with 16 bases in between. CDR3 length equals 17 residues. Germline assignment: CDR1 LGHNA and CDR2 YSLEER. The CDR3: CASSRTTGIYSYNEQFF. The CDR3 DNA reads TGCGCCAGCAGCCGTACAACAGGGATTTACTCCTACAATGAGCAGTTCTTC.

The V and J genes are TRBV7-9 and TRBJ1-3; D perhaps matches TRBD1 (6 bases). The ends were cut back, 5 bases at V and 5 bases at J, with 25 bases in the middle. CDR3 size: 18 residues. In germline, CDR1 is SEHNR, CDR2 FQNEAQ (reference sequence). CDR3 sequence reads: CASSPGHYGGRERNTIYF. The CDR3 nucleotides read TGTGCCAGCAGCCCCGGGCATTACGGGGGCCGCGAGAGAAACACCATATATTTT.

This rearrangement joins TRBV6-5 to TRBJ2-2; possibly TRBD2 for D (6 bases). Trimming removed 5 bases from V and 3 bases from J, with 13 bases in between. CDR1 MNHEY and CDR2 SVGAGI come from the germline V gene. The CDR3 is 15 residues long. The CDR3 protein is CASSNRDWYTGELFF. DNA for the CDR3: TGTGCCAGCAGTAACCGGGACTGGTACACCGGGGAGCTGTTTTTT.

This chain uses TRBV7-8 with TRBJ2-7; possibly TRBD2 for D (5 bases). Germline lookup yields CDR1 SGHVS and CDR2 FQNEAQ. The V end lost 2 bases, the J end lost 2 bases, and 19 bases lay between the germline ends. CDR3 length equals 17 residues. CDR3 loop: CASSLLSSGGPPYEQYF. Here the CDR3 DNA reads TGTGCCAGCAGCTTACTGTCCTCCGGCGGGCCCCCCTACGAGCAGTACTTC.

This chain uses TRBV30 with TRBJ2-1, with 8 bases fitting TRBD2. The CDR3 is 15 amino acids. The germline V gene has CDR1 GTSNPN and CDR2 SVGIG (reference sequence). With 1 base clipped from V and 10 bases from J, the junction kept 12 bases outside the gene matches. The CDR3 loop reads CAWSGSGGFIGEQFF. The CDR3 DNA sequence: TGTGCCTGGAGTGGGAGCGGGGGATTCATCGGGGAGCAGTTCTTC.

In its sample, this clone was seen once. This chain links TRBV19 with TRBJ2-2; the D is unclear. Looked up from germline, CDR1 is LNHDA and CDR2 is SQIVND (reference sequence). With 4 bases removed from V and 1 base from J, the gap between germline ends came to 16 bases. The CDR3 has 17 residues. Written as DNA, the CDR3 is TGTGCCAGTAGTAAGTGGGATGCGGTCCTGAACACCGGGGAGCTGTTTTTT. It translates to CASSKWDAVLNTGELFF.